Given below is one T cell receptor beta chain in context. No cognate antigen has been identified for it. The junction departs from the called germline gene at one end, perhaps through a read error. The germline V gene specifies SGHDT as CDR1 and YYEEEE as CDR2. The cysteine opens and the phenylalanine closes a CDR3 of 18 amino acids. The retained sequence is limited to the CDR3, 54 bases, with the frame set at the first base. This entry belongs to a study of cytomegalovirus exposure and HLA in healthy donors (TCRdb year 2017). About the full investigation: An earlier analysis of around 600 of the donors reported approximately 300 Gb of sequence data and around 120 million unique TCR beta sequences from about 200 million T cells. A later analysis re-analyzed previously published TCR beta repertoires from 500 to 700 donors and added high-resolution HLA genotyping to study TCR occurrence patterns. Both class I and class II loci were covered by HLA typing, at four-digit resolution. All discovery cohort repertoires had been generated using a single sequencing platform. The T cell repertoires of about 700 subjects were profiled by immunosequencing and related to cytomegalovirus serostatus. To predict cytomegalovirus infection status, the study combined high-throughput TCR immunosequencing, statistical association of individual TCRs with disease status, and machine learning. Along with the roughly 700-subject first cohort, a separate validation cohort of about 110 different subjects was used. Rather than using new phenotypic data, the later analysis identified candidate immune exposures from TCR beta sequences and from how often those sequences occurred across donors. Donor age, sex, ethnicity and CMV serostatus were compiled alongside the repertoire data. The study aimed to test whether signatures of past pathogen exposure could be identified by cataloging public T cell receptors. On average, over 200,000 unique TCR beta nucleotide sequences were sequenced per donor among a few hundred genotyped donors of the cohort, with roughly 18% of those sequences being non-productive. An earlier analysis of several hundred of the donors used high-throughput TCR beta sequencing to judge whether each TCR beta V gene segment behaved as functional or pseudogenic. An early release that covered about 600 HLA-typed donors contained around 330 gigabases of sequencing data and tens of millions of unique TCR sequences. The number of typed donors differed by locus: about 629-630 for A, B, C, DRB1 and DQB1; approximately 520 for DQA1; 606 for DPA1; and some 470 for DPB1. A few DR-DQ haplotypes were treated as single units for association and clustering because of strong linkage in the cohort. In a later genetic analysis, genome-wide SNP genotypes for 398 of the 666 donors were used, and that subset was treated as a discovery cohort. The genetic ancestry cluster associated with self-reported Caucasian donors included roughly 84% of the 398 genotyped donors.

The research as a whole found: Because HLA typing was missing for some donors at each locus, association tests included only the typed subset. In the study, 150 to 200 TCR beta chains were listed as associated with cytomegalovirus. A later analysis associated 15,000 to 20,000 TCR beta sequences with specific HLA alleles at a false discovery rate of 0.05. Compared with equally common non-associated chains, HLA-associated TCR beta chains in a later analysis were more clonally expanded and had lower generation probabilities. Because counts were too low, fewer than 20 rarely observed V segments, including chromosome 9 orphons, were excluded from the earlier analysis of 587 of the donors. The only immune exposure information available for the cohort was CMV serostatus. Broadly in line with IMGT annotations, most TCR beta V segments showed up in productive rearrangements about 87% or about 30% of the time in an earlier analysis of 587 of the donors. It was suggested by the authors that the approach could potentially be generalized to other disease states and immunological phenotypes. A later analysis found that most CMV-associated TCR beta chains appeared HLA-restricted, with HLA associations seemingly driven largely by CMV exposure. According to a later analysis, TCR association rates differed among HLA loci, with DRB1 alleles showing the most associated TCRs and HLA-C alleles showing the fewest. Strong co-occurrence of HLA alleles, especially DR and DQ, made assigning TCR associations to individual alleles difficult. In vitro tests confirmed that a few of the cytomegalovirus-associated TCR beta chains recognize cytomegalovirus antigens. Several of the top co-occurrence clusters appeared to be linked to parvovirus B19, influenza, CMV and Epstein-Barr virus, according to a later analysis. Some IMGT-functional V segments, including TRBV6-2 and TRBV6-3, could not be distinguished by the 87-base-pair reads and were therefore excluded. Correlated functional status among segregating V segments might reflect linkage disequilibrium, but an unknown experimental factor could not be ruled out. A group of highly shared sequence variants was considered likely to be a technical artifact of the sequencing pipeline. Presence/absence analyses assumed roughly uniform sequencing depth across donors, an assumption that may not hold. While some public TCRs were present in many individuals, most TCR sequences turned up only very rarely across donors. In a later genetic analysis, fewer N-insertions in productive TCRs were reported among donors in an Asian-associated ancestry cluster than the roughly 700-donor mean. The cohort was sequenced for TCR beta chains only, and without alpha or paired-chain data the features that could be detected were limited. A further reported finding was that TCR beta sequences accurately predicted the HLA-A and HLA-B alleles for most subjects in the first cohort. An association between a missense DCLRE1C variant and V-gene and J-gene trimming of TCR beta chains was found in a later genetic analysis and replicated in an independent cohort. The classifier was reported to diagnose cytomegalovirus status with high specificity and sensitivity in both the original and validation cohorts.

In total, 600 or so healthy bone marrow donors made up the cohort. Cohort members were all nominally healthy when sampled, although unrecorded immune exposures were likely present. The donor was CMV seronegative and was included in the group of approximately 350 seronegative cohort members. A peripheral blood sample was collected from each donor, and TCR beta sequencing was performed on peripheral blood mononuclear cells. Genomic DNA was extracted from the blood cell samples with the Qiagen DNeasy Blood Extraction Kit. The library was made by the immunoSEQ multiplex PCR assay. For the multiplex PCR, a mixture combining 60 forward primers for TCR Vbeta segments and 13 reverse primers for TCR Jbeta segments was used. The CDR3 region of rearranged TCR beta genes was amplified from genomic DNA by a multiplex PCR assay. The amplified TCR beta libraries were sequenced on the Illumina HiSeq System as 87-base-pair reads. Per the source publication's procedure: A later analysis tallied around 80 million unique TCR beta chains across the 660 or so repertoires, and some 10 million of those chains were shared by two or more donors. Raw reads were error-corrected and collapsed into unique sequences with a nearest-neighbor algorithm that merged closely related sequences to remove PCR and sequencing errors. To assign V, D and J gene segments, CDR3 sequences were aligned to IMGT reference sequences. For a sequence to be retained, a match of at least six nucleotides was required to both a V gene segment and a J gene segment. Rearrangements were classified as productive when the CDR3 lacked stop codons and remained in frame with V and J, and all other rearrangements were classified as non-productive. CDR3 was defined according to IMGT convention as the region running from the second conserved V-encoded cysteine to the conserved J-encoded phenylalanine. The earlier analysis of around 640 of the donors excluded sequences that lacked an unambiguous match to a single V gene segment. In an earlier analysis of 450 to 750 of the donors, a V segment was called functional when productive rearrangements were above 56.7%, and segregating when the standard deviation between donors exceeded 5%. To diagnose cytomegalovirus status from the catalog of TCR beta chain sequences, a statistical classification framework was built. A later analysis assigned V and J genes by comparing TCR nucleotide sequences with IMGT/GENE-DB human TR gene sequences. In a later analysis, CDR3 sequences and most-parsimonious VDJ recombination scenarios were assigned using the TCRdist pipeline. In a later analysis, every TCR beta chain was defined by the combination of its CDR3 amino acid sequence and its V-gene family, and reads without a unique V-gene family were dropped. As a way to deal with suspected cross-contamination and a sequencing artifact, a later analysis dropped roughly 620 nucleotide sequences that were highly shared and had low generation probability. For each public chain, a later analysis derived a clonal expansion index from normalized ranks of inferred template counts within each repertoire. In a later analysis, generation probabilities were computed using a VDJ recombination model fitted to out-of-frame rearrangements, and the results were checked against IGoR. A later analysis scored TCR-TCR, TCR-HLA and TCR-CMV co-occurrence with hypergeometric tests, applying a repertoire-size bias correction to TCR pairs. In a later analysis, false discovery rates were estimated by permuting HLA or CMV assignments 20 times. In a later analysis, co-occurring TCRs were grouped using DBSCAN, and TCRdist sequence similarity was added for clustering within HLA-allele-positive subsets. Repertoires with fewer than 30,000 or more than 120,000 public chains were left out of co-occurrence clustering, as were five repertoires with anomalous nucleotide sharing. This immuneACCESS table, as held by TCRdb, lists in-frame sequences with V and J called but not all clones. Of the missing ones, under half trace to an unresolved V gene in checked studies; the others have no known cause. The V and J calls and clone size were taken over from that table, and D and trimming were inferred from the DNA. The sample's table covers around 80,000 clones. The top ten clones comprise over 4.5% of the sample.

This receptor was identified in a man in his forties in good health and CMV-seronegative. The chain is made from TRBV5-6 and TRBJ1-5; the D segment could be TRBD1, given 5 matching bases. Sequenced input: PBMCs. CDR3 reads: CASNLAAGVRSHNQPQHF. Read as DNA, the sequence is TGTGCCAGCAACTTGGCCGCGGGGGTAAGGAGCCACAATCAGCCCCAGCATTTT.